The 15 T cell receptor beta chains below were found in one sample sequenced in a study of blood T cell repertoires in COVID-19. The method was immunoSEQ multiplex PCR; TCRdb's version includes in-frame clones alone and lacks a portion of them. This table holds 200,000 to 300,000 clones, approximately 86% found once. Sequenced sample: peripheral blood. These receptors all stem from a human donor in a cohort sampled during active COVID-19.

The chain couples TRBV18 to TRBJ2-7; D not certain. V dropped 8 bases and J dropped 5 bases, with 22 bases sitting between them. From germline, CDR1 is KGHSH and CDR2 LQKENI. The CDR3 totals 15 residues. In nucleotides, the CDR3 is TGTGCCAGCCCTACTCTAATTACAGAAGGTGACGAGCAGTACTTC. Protein product: CASPTLITEGDEQYF.

This clone was seen just once. The chain uses TRBV11-2 and TRBJ2-7; D is uncertain. The CDR3 runs 15 residues. Germline V gene lookup returns CDR1 SGHAT and CDR2 FQNNGV. The V and J ends lost 2 bases and 2 bases respectively, with 13 bases between them. DNA for the CDR3: TGTGCCAGCAGCTTACCGCCGACACCGACCTACGAGCAGTACTTC. Its translation is CASSLPPTPTYEQYF. Filled out from reference TRBV11-2 and TRBJ2-7, the complete variable domain reads EAGVAQSPRYKIIEKRQSVAFWCNPISGHATLYWYQQILGQGPKLLIQFQNNGVVDDSQLPKDRFSAERLKGVDSTLKIQPAKLEDSAVYLCASSLPPTPTYEQYFGPGTRLTVT.

The rearrangement joins TRBV20-1 to TRBJ2-7, with D maybe TRBD2 (6 bases). CDR3 size: 15 residues. Trimming stripped 6 bases from V and 0 bases from J, with 18 bases between. Looked up from germline, CDR1 is DFQATT and CDR2 is SNEGSKA (reference sequence). CDR3: CSASLGTPSSYEQYF. CDR3 bases: TGCAGTGCCAGTCTCGGGACTCCAAGCTCCTACGAGCAGTACTTC.

The chain is built from TRBV18 and TRBJ2-2; a weak D match, TRBD1 (6 bases). The CDR3 totals 13 residues. V gave up 3 bases and J gave up 5 bases, with 7 bases separating them. CDR1 and CDR2 from the germline V gene are KGHSH and LQKENI. In DNA form, the CDR3 reads TGTGCCAGCTCACCCCAGGGGACCGGGGAGCTGTTTTTT. This sequence encodes CASSPQGTGELFF.

V gene TRBV6-5 combines with J gene TRBJ2-7; no firm D call. Germline CDR1 reads MNHEY; CDR2 reads SVGAGI. This CDR3 spans 15 amino acids. The V end was cut by 7 bases, the J end by 5 bases, with 21 bases between. CDR3 region: CASKYSRLPADEQYF. CDR3 bases: TGTGCCAGCAAATACTCTAGACTCCCGGCGGACGAGCAGTACTTC.

The chain joins TRBV15 to TRBJ1-1, with TRBD1 identical over 9 bases. CDR3 length: 15 residues. Germline CDR1 is LNHNV and CDR2 is YYDKDF (reference sequence). With V trimmed by 0 bases and J by 4 bases, 3 bases remained unmatched. CDR3 DNA: TGTGCCACCAGCAGAGAGGAGACAGGGGGCACTGAAGCTTTCTTT. This encodes CATSREETGGTEAFF. Full variable domain (missing parts from reference TRBV15 and TRBJ1-1): DAMVIQNPRYQVTQFGKPVTLSCSQTLNHNVMYWYQQKSSQAPKLLFHYYDKDFNNEADTPDNFQSRRPNTSFCFLDIRSPGLGDTAMYLCATSREETGGTEAFFGQGTRLTVV.

The chain employs TRBV12-3 or TRBV12-4 and TRBJ1-4; D is unresolved. The V and J ends lost 6 bases and 11 bases respectively, with 16 bases between them. CDR3 length equals 13 residues. CDR3 sequence (DNA): TGTGCCAGCAGCCCCCCTCCGACCGGGAAACTGTTTTTT. Translation: CASSPPPTGKLFF.

The chain links TRBV29-1 to TRBJ2-5, with D uncertain. CDR1 is SQVTM and CDR2 is ANQGSEA in the germline V gene. The CDR3 runs to 13 residues. Trimming took off 4 bases at V and 5 bases at J, with 14 bases between the two ends. CDR3 in DNA: TGCAGCGTTGTGTCCCCAGCTAGGGAGACCCAGTACTTC. Its protein is CSVVSPARETQYF.

The chain links TRBV18 to TRBJ1-1, with 8 bases identical to TRBD1. The CDR3 length is 14 residues. Germline lookup yields CDR1 KGHSH and CDR2 LQKENI. V shed 11 bases and J 5 bases; nucleotides not matched to a gene: 13. The CDR3 protein is CASEGSGGVTEAFF. Here the CDR3 DNA reads TGTGCCTCGGAAGGATCAGGGGGCGTTACTGAAGCTTTCTTT.

The V gene is TRBV12-3 or TRBV12-4, the J gene TRBJ1-2, with a tentative D call TRBD1 (6 bases). The CDR3 spans 13 residues. Trimming pared 5 bases from V and 2 bases from J, leaving 9 bases between. The CDR3 region has the DNA TGTGCCAGCAGTCAAAGGGGGAACTATGGCTACACCTTC. Translating it yields CASSQRGNYGYTF.

The chain is built from TRBV3-1 (or the pseudogene TRBV3-2) and TRBJ2-7; 7 nucleotides line up with TRBD1. The CDR3 runs 14 residues. V lost 1 base, J lost 4 bases, and 4 bases stayed unmatched. Per germline, CDR1 LGHDT and CDR2 YNNKEL (reference sequence). In DNA form, the CDR3 reads TGTGCCAGCAGCCAAGGGACAGGAGAATACGAGCAGTACTTC. Translating gives CASSQGTGEYEQYF.

The chain is built from TRBV7-6 and TRBJ2-7; D gene ambiguous. V lost 2 bases, J lost 7 bases, and 6 bases lay in between. Germline V lookup: CDR1 SGHVS, CDR2 FNYEAQ. The CDR3 has 11 amino acids. The CDR3 coding sequence is TGTGCCAGCAGCTTAATCGGGGAGCAGTACTTC. Protein: CASSLIGEQYF.

This clone showed up just once. The chain combines TRBV4-1 with TRBJ1-2, with D possibly TRBD1 on 6 matching bases. This CDR3 has 15 residues. The germline gives CDR1 MGHRA, CDR2 YSYEKL. Trimming shortened V by 4 bases and J by 0 bases, and 12 bases separated the two germline ends. The CDR3 coding sequence is TGCGCCAGCAGCCGAACAGGGTTAACTAACTATGGCTACACCTTC. Translating it yields CASSRTGLTNYGYTF.

The genes are TRBV11-2 and TRBJ2-7; D might be TRBD2 (6 bases). Between the trimmed V and J ends, which lost 1 base and 4 bases, there was a span of 20 bases. The CDR3 sequence is 17 residues long. Germline V gene data show CDR1 as SGHAT and CDR2 as FQNNGV. The CDR3 DNA sequence: TGTGCCAGCAGCTTAGTGTCGGGGAGGCCTGGAGGGTACGAGCAGTACTTC. As protein: CASSLVSGRPGGYEQYF.

The rearrangement links TRBV6-5 to TRBJ2-1; D might be TRBD2 (5 bases). This CDR3 is built from 12 residues. Germline-derived CDR1 and CDR2 are MNHEY and SVGAGI. Trimming pared 5 bases from V and 12 bases from J, leaving 14 bases between. The CDR3 DNA follows: TGTGCCAGCAGTCGGGAACCACCGGGGCAGTTCTTC. Its protein product is CASSREPPGQFF.